The entry that follows covers one TCR beta chain sequence. Its cognate antigen is unknown. This entry is derived from a study of cytotoxic CD8 clonotypes in ibrutinib-treated CLL. Study context: For this cohort, patients were some 12 relapsed/refractory and about 14 treatment-naive, while roughly 17 were IGHV unmutated. The study, taken as a whole, reports: Researchers report that baseline clonality outpaced age-matched healthy donors and tracked circulating CD8+ T-cell counts. Clonality rose at ibrutinib response and fell back toward baseline at progression.

Sequencing sought depths of 1 in 200,000 to 1 in 1 million T cells. The protocol was immunoSEQ multiplex PCR, while the TCRdb copy is restricted to in-frame clones and leaves out a portion. The sample contains roughly 180,000 clones, approximately 68% of which appear only once. V dropped 0 bases and J dropped 3 bases, with 9 bases sitting between them. CDR3 size: 14 residues. Germline CDR1 and CDR2: SGHRS and YFSETQ. Here the sequenced sample was PBMCs, taken after 24 months of ibrutinib treatment. The TCR was taken from a human donor with chronic lymphocytic leukemia. The chain recombines TRBV5-1 with TRBJ1-1; D is unclear. The CDR3 DNA is TGCGCCAGCAGCTTGGTCACATTCGACACTGAAGCTTTCTTT. Translated, it gives CASSLVTFDTEAFF.